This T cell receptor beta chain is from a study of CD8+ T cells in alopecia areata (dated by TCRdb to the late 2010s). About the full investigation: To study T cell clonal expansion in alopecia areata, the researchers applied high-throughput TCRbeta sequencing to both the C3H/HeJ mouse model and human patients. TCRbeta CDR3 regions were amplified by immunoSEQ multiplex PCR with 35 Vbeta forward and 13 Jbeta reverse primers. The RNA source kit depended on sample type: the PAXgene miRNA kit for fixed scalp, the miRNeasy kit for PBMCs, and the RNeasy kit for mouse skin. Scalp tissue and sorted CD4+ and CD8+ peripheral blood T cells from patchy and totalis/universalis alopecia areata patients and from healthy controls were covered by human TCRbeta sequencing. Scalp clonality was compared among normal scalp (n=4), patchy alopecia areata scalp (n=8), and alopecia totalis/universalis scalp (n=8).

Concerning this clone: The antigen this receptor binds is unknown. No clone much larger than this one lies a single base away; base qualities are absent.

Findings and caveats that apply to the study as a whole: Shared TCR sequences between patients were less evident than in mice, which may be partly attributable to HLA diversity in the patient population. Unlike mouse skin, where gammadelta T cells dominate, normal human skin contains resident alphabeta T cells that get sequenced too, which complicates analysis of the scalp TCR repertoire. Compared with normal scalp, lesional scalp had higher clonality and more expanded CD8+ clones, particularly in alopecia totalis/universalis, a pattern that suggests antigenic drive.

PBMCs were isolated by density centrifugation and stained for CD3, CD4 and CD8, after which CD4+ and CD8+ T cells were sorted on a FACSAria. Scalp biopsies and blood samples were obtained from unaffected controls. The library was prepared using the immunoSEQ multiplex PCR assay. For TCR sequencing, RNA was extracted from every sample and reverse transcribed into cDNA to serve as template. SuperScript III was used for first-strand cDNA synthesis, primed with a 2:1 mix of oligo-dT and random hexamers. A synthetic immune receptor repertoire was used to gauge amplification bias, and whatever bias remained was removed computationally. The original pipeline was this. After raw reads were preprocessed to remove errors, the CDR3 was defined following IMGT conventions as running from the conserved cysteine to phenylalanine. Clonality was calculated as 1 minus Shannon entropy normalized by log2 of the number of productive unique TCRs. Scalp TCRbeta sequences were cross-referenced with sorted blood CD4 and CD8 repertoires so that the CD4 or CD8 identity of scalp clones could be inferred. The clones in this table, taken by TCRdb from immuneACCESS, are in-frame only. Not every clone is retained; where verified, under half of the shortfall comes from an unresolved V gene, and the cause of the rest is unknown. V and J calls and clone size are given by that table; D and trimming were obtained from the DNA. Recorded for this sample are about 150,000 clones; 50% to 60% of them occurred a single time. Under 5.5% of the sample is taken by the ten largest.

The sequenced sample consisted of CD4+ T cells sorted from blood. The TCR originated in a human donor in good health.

The encoded CDR3 is CASSPPGTRSYEQYF. The DNA sequence is as follows: TGTGCCAGCAGCCCTCCAGGGACACGGTCCTACGAGCAGTACTTC. The rearrangement combines TRBV13 with TRBJ2-7; a tentative D match to TRBD1 spans 6 bases. At the junction V is shortened by 5 bases and J by 1 base, with 15 bases in between. Looking up the germline V gene (reference sequence) yields CDR1 PRHDT and CDR2 FYEKMQ. There are 15 amino acids in the CDR3, from cysteine to phenylalanine inclusive. The kept DNA is CDR3 alone, 45 bases in frame from the first base.